This TCR beta chain appears in the sequencing data of a study of cytomegalovirus exposure and HLA in healthy donors. This CDR3 region has 15 residues. Trimming at V came to 6 bases and at J to 5 bases, leaving 6 bases not matched to a gene. Germline CDR1 and CDR2: MDHEN and SYDVKM. PCR was performed using 60 Vbeta and 13 Jbeta primers. Profiled with immunoSEQ multiplex PCR; TCRdb holds only in-frame clones, not every one. The sample records about 170,000 clones, less than 90% being singletons. The receptor was isolated from a woman in her 50s in good health and CMV-seropositive. Sequencing was done on a sample of PBMCs. The rearrangement uses TRBV28 and TRBJ2-2; 10 bases line up with TRBD2. CDR3 coding DNA: TGTGCCAGCAGCAGCGGGAGGGGCCGGACCGGGGAGCTGTTTTTT. It specifies CASSSGRGRTGELFF.